This T cell receptor beta chain was recovered during a study of CD8+ T cells in alopecia areata. Following RNA extraction, reverse transcription yielded cDNA that acted as the sequencing template. The method was immunoSEQ multiplex PCR; TCRdb's version includes in-frame clones alone and lacks a portion of them. The sample offers more than 250,000 clones and no singletons, the top ten holding 0.9% to 1.5%. Study-wide results and caveats: The study found higher clonality in lesional than normal scalp, especially in alopecia totalis/universalis. Sequencing of scalp samples also includes resident alphabeta T cells from normal skin.

On this clone itself: The antigen remains unidentified. Any gene name here is a mouse gene name. Coverage ceases 3 residues before the CDR3 finishes, and the germline J gene fills in the end.

Deletions cut 1 base from V and 6 bases from J, with 4 bases between. Per the germline V gene, CDR1 is LGHNA and CDR2 is YNLKQL (reference sequence). The CDR3 totals 13 residues. Sorting of pooled cutaneous lymph node cells was based on CD4, CD8alpha, NKG2D, NKG2ACE and other markers. The chain carries TRBV5 and TRBJ1-6; no definite D call. TRBJ1-6 is an ORF, with its function uncertain. The source of this sequence is a C3H/HeJ mouse with alopecia areata. These mice share the MHC haplotype H2-k. The sample taken for sequencing was CD4+ T cells sorted from a lymph node. CDR3: CASSQGVNSPLYF. CDR3 bases read: TGTGCCAGCAGCCAAGGGGTTAATTCGCCC.